This entry lists 18 T cell receptor beta chains sequenced from one sample in a study of human T cells and chemical hapten exposure. Described time point: patch test 1, 2 weeks after DPC sensitization. Treatment in this sample: therapeutic diphenylcyclopropenone sensitization with weekly scalp DPC. TCRdb reanalysed the RACE reads using MiXCR and keeps one entry per CDR3 protein. The repertoire holds approximately 80,000 distinct CDR3 sequences, 6% to 9% seen once, with approximately 1.5% in the top ten. Here the sequenced sample was whole blood, taken in connection with sensitization to the hapten diphenylcyclopropenone (DPC). The receptors were sampled from a woman aged 25 to 39 with alopecia areata. Some clones in this sample may be carry-over from other donors' samples.

The chain carries TRBV12-3 or TRBV12-4 and TRBJ1-5; 7 bases align to TRBD1. The CDR3 runs 13 residues. J gave up 7 bases and V 11 bases, and 11 bases lay outside the gene matches. CDR3 sequence (DNA): TGTGCCTCCCGGACAGGTTACCAACAGCCCCAGCATTTT. Protein: CASRTGYQQPQHF.

The sample holds many counts of this clonotype. The genes are TRBV4-2 and TRBJ2-2; 12 nucleotides match TRBD2. V was pared by 0 bases and J by 6 bases, with 2 bases of the junction left unmatched. Germline V gene sequence: CDR1 LGHNA, CDR2 YNFKEQ. CDR3 size: 16 residues. Here the CDR3 DNA reads TGTGCCAGCAGCCAAGACCTAGCGGGGGGGCCCGGGGAGCTGTTTTTT. Protein: CASSQDLAGGPGELFF.

The table lists this clonotype with many counts. The V and J genes are TRBV25-1 and TRBJ1-5; D gene ambiguous. Between the trimmed V and J ends, which lost 3 bases and 7 bases, there was a span of 10 bases. The CDR3 spans 13 residues. Germline-derived CDR1 and CDR2 are MGHDK and SYGVNS. As DNA, the CDR3 is TGTGCCAGCAGTGATCAGGACTGGCAGCCCCAGCATTTT. This gives the protein CASSDQDWQPQHF.

The chain combines TRBV29-1 with TRBJ2-5, with 8 nucleotides matching TRBD2. J gave up 4 bases and V 0 bases, and 10 bases lay outside the gene matches. The germline V gene has CDR1 SQVTM and CDR2 ANQGSEA. The CDR3 sequence is 16 residues long. The CDR3 nucleotides are TGCAGCGTTGAAGATCAAGGCCGCCGGGGGGGAGAGACCCAGTACTTC. This codes for CSVEDQGRRGGETQYF.

This clonotype appeared many times. The rearrangement links TRBV27 to TRBJ1-4, with D tentatively TRBD1 (5 bases). Germline V gene sequence: CDR1 MNHEY, CDR2 SMNVEV (reference sequence). Trimming removed 2 bases at V and 10 bases at J, with 14 bases between. This CDR3 has 14 residues. This CDR3 reads CASSLGGAPGKLFF. The CDR3 DNA reads as TGTGCCAGCAGTTTAGGAGGGGCCCCGGGAAAACTGTTTTTT.

In this sample, this clonotype turned up a few times. V usage is TRBV20-1 and J usage is TRBJ2-1; 11 bases match TRBD1. CDR1 and CDR2 from the germline V gene are DFQATT and SNEGSKA (reference sequence). The V gene end was trimmed by 6 bases and the J gene end by 6 bases; junction bases not matched to a gene: 10. The CDR3 covers 15 residues. CDR3: CSAPLGTGGANEQFF. CDR3 nucleotide sequence: TGCAGTGCCCCCCTCGGGACAGGGGGGGCCAATGAGCAGTTCTTC.

This clonotype was counted ten times or more. This chain uses TRBV3-1 with TRBJ2-5; D is unresolved. The germline gives CDR1 LGHDT, CDR2 YNNKEL (reference sequence). The CDR3 runs 12 residues. V gave up 1 base and J gave up 5 bases, with 5 bases separating them. The CDR3 DNA reads as TGTGCCAGCAGCCAAGTAGATGAGACCCAGTACTTC. Translation: CASSQVDETQYF.

At least ten counts were recorded for this clonotype. This chain joins TRBV20-1 and TRBJ2-3; 11 bases are shared with TRBD2. V shed 0 bases and J 1 base; nucleotides not matched to a gene: 9. The CDR3 has 18 amino acids. Germline V gene lookup returns CDR1 DFQATT and CDR2 SNEGSKA (reference sequence). The CDR3 bases are TGCAGTGCTAGAGATGAGGGGCTAGCGGGGGGCCGCACAGATACGCAGTATTTT. This sequence encodes CSARDEGLAGGRTDTQYF.

This clonotype was counted ten times or more. The J gene is TRBJ1-6, the V gene TRBV5-6; D unresolved. The germline V and J ends were trimmed by 1 base and 7 bases, with 12 bases remaining between them. This CDR3 region has 15 residues. CDR1 is SGHDT and CDR2 is YYEEEE in the germline V gene. Here the CDR3 DNA reads TGTGCCAGCAGCTTGAGCTCCTTCACCAATTCACCCCTCCACTTT. This sequence encodes CASSLSSFTNSPLHF. The variable domain in full, completed from reference TRBV5-6 and TRBJ1-6, reads DAGVTQSPTHLIKTRGQQVTLRCSPKSGHDTVSWYQQALGQGPQFIFQYYEEEERQRGNFPDRFSGHQFPNYSSELNVNALLLGDSALYLCASSLSSFTNSPLHFGNGTRLTVT.

This clonotype was counted at least ten times. V is TRBV25-1 and J is TRBJ2-7, with 7 positions matching TRBD2. With V trimmed by 1 base and J by 2 bases, 11 bases remained unmatched. Germline-derived CDR1 and CDR2 are MGHDK and SYGVNS. This CDR3 has 17 amino acids. CDR3 amino acids: CASSESPPAGRPYEQYF. The CDR3 region has the DNA TGTGCCAGCAGTGAATCCCCCCCAGCGGGGCGCCCCTACGAGCAGTACTTC.

This chain connects TRBV6-5 to TRBJ1-3; D is unresolved. The germline V gene encodes CDR1 MNHEY and CDR2 SVGAGI. The V end lost 6 bases, the J end lost 3 bases, and 6 bases lay between the germline ends. CDR3 length: 12 residues. CDR3 DNA sequence: TGTGCCAGCAGGGAGCGTGGAAACACCATATATTTT. As protein: CASRERGNTIYF.

This clonotype was observed many times. This chain uses TRBV20-1 with TRBJ1-1; 10 positions agree with TRBD1. The V gene end was trimmed by 5 bases and the J gene end by 5 bases; junction bases not matched to a gene: 5. Germline CDR1 and CDR2: DFQATT and SNEGSKA (reference sequence). The CDR3 has 13 residues. The CDR3 is CSAPGTGETEAFF. CDR3 nucleotide sequence: TGCAGTGCTCCCGGGACAGGGGAAACTGAAGCTTTCTTT.

In this sample, this clonotype turned up many times. The V and J genes are TRBV3-1 and TRBJ1-1, with D tentatively TRBD1 (6 bases). This CDR3 comprises 11 residues. The V and J ends lost 4 bases and 8 bases respectively, with 8 bases between them. Germline CDR1 is LGHDT and CDR2 is YNNKEL (reference sequence). The CDR3 reads CASSLTGEAFF. The CDR3, as DNA: TGTGCCAGCAGCCTCACAGGGGAAGCTTTCTTT.

This clonotype came up a few times. This CDR3 reads CSARGGGASGANVLTF. The CDR3 DNA reads TGCAGTGCTAGGGGAGGGGGCGCTTCTGGGGCCAACGTCCTGACTTTC. V is TRBV20-1 and J is TRBJ2-6; D might be TRBD1 or TRBD2, each matching 7 bases. Trimming took 3 bases from V and 1 from J, leaving 13 bases between them. CDR1 is DFQATT, CDR2 SNEGSKA, per germline (reference sequence). This CDR3 region has 16 residues.

This clonotype was observed many times. The J gene is TRBJ2-7, the V gene TRBV7-9; maybe TRBD2 (5 bases). This CDR3 comprises 15 residues. CDR1 SEHNR and CDR2 FQNEAQ come from the germline V gene (reference sequence). V was pared by 1 base and J by 4 bases, with 14 bases between. The CDR3 loop reads CASSLGSSGRYEQYF. Written as DNA, the CDR3 is TGTGCCAGCAGCTTAGGATCGAGCGGACGATACGAGCAGTACTTC.

The table lists this clonotype with a few counts. DNA of the CDR3: TGTGCCAGCAGGGGACAAAGCGGGGACTCCTACAATGAGCAGTTCTTC. Amino acids: CASRGQSGDSYNEQFF. The gene calls are TRBV6-1 and TRBJ2-1, with a tentative D call TRBD2 (7 bases). The CDR3 spans 16 residues. V dropped 6 bases and J dropped 0 bases, with 15 bases sitting between them. Per germline, CDR1 MNHNS and CDR2 SASEGT.

This clonotype was counted many times. J is TRBJ2-7 and V is TRBV19, with D perhaps assigned TRBD1 or TRBD2 (5 bases each). Germline CDR1 and CDR2: LNHDA and SQIVND (reference sequence). The CDR3 spans 16 residues. V gave up 4 bases and J gave up 0 bases, with 16 bases separating them. The CDR3 bases are TGTGCCAGTAGTACTAGGCTGGTGGGGGACTCCTACGAGCAGTACTTC. This gives the protein CASSTRLVGDSYEQYF.

The chain carries TRBV20-1 and TRBJ1-3, with D possibly TRBD1 on 5 matching bases. Trimming removed 3 bases from V and 2 bases from J, with 8 bases in between. The CDR3 covers 13 residues. CDR1 DFQATT and CDR2 SNEGSKA come from the germline V gene (reference sequence). The DNA of the CDR3 is TGCAGTGCTAGGCGGACACCTGGAAACACCATATATTTT. The encoded protein is CSARRTPGNTIYF.